The source of this T cell receptor beta chain is a study of T cell responses to AZD1222 COVID-19 vaccine. Overall study results and limits: The reported proportion of spike-specific TCRs targeting unmutated variant regions was nearly half. Repertoire collection took place solely once the T cell response had peaked.

The CDR3 has 14 residues. CDR1 and CDR2 from the germline V gene are SGHNT and YYREEE (reference sequence). V lost 0 bases to trimming and J lost 3 bases, with 6 bases between them. Concerning this clone: Its antigen is not known.

The method was immunoSEQ multiplex PCR; TCRdb's version includes in-frame clones alone and lacks a portion of them. Found here are some 140,000 clones, approximately 92% of them singletons; the top ten hold about 1.9%. This chain joins TRBV5-4 and TRBJ1-4; D not certain. Sample: peripheral blood, taken 28 days after the second AZD1222 dose. The sequence came from an adult who received the AZD1222 COVID-19 vaccine. CDR3 nucleotide sequence: TGTGCCAGCAGCTTGGGGCAGTCTAATGAAAAACTGTTTTTT. This translates into CASSLGQSNEKLFF. Full variable domain (missing parts from reference TRBV5-4 and TRBJ1-4): ETGVTQSPTHLIKTRGQQVTLRCSSQSGHNTVSWYQQALGQGPQFIFQYYREEENGRGNFPPRFSGLQFPNYSSELNVNALELDDSALYLCASSLGQSNEKLFFGSGTQLSVL.